This T cell receptor beta chain stems from a study of blood T cell repertoires in COVID-19. Across the whole study: Samples came from the United States, Italy and Spain, spanning acute and convalescent COVID-19. The cDNA or gDNA used as material had been derived from T cells, B-cell-depleted T cells, or PBMCs.

Original handling: Scientists estimated how many nucleated cells there were by amplifying reference gene primers. Profiled with immunoSEQ multiplex PCR; TCRdb holds only in-frame clones, not every one. D and trimming were read from the DNA, whereas the V and J calls and clone size are those reported in that table. Of 120,000 or so clones in the sample, 85% to 90% were seen once. This clone occurred a few times. The CDR3 runs to 11 residues. Trimming took off 6 bases at V and 4 bases at J, with 7 bases between the two ends. Germline-derived CDR1 and CDR2 are MDHEN and SYDVKM. Sequenced: peripheral blood. V is TRBV28 and J is TRBJ2-7; D remains unclear. The TCR originated in a man of 80 years or more with active or convalescent COVID-19. CDR3 sequence (DNA): TGTGCCAGCAGCACAATATACGAGCAGTACTTC. Translating gives CASSTIYEQYF.